This T cell receptor beta chain is drawn from a study of shared clonotypes between healthy human individuals. The study, taken as a whole, reports: An effect of sequencing depth on clonotype sharing among donors was expected.

TCRdb keeps only in-frame clones here, not all; method: immunoSEQ multiplex PCR. The data hold around 1.9 million clones, with over 85% observed a single time. From germline, CDR1 is LGHNA and CDR2 YNFKEQ. This CDR3 comprises 16 residues. Deletions cut 0 bases from V and 4 bases from J, with 14 bases between. Naivety among CD8 cells was defined by CD45RO negativity and positive CCR7 selection, thereby excluding terminally differentiated effector memory CD45RA+ cells. Notes on this clone: The antigen is not known.

The TCR was taken from a man aged 18 to 29 in good health. Some clones in this sample may be carry-over from other donors' samples. The chain recombines TRBV4-2 with TRBJ2-3; a possible D gene is TRBD2 (6 bases). The sequenced sample was naive CD8+ T cells from PBMCs. The CDR3 region is CASSQDPKGGADTQYF. The CDR3 DNA sequence: TGTGCCAGCAGCCAAGACCCCAAAGGAGGGGCAGATACGCAGTATTTT.